This entry lists 20 T cell receptor beta chains sequenced from one sample in a study of blood T cell repertoires in COVID-19. Libraries were prepared by immunoSEQ multiplex PCR; TCRdb keeps only in-frame clonotypes and omits some of them. The table lists fewer than 35,000 clones, around 93% of them singletons. Sequencing was performed on peripheral blood. The source of these receptors is a human donor with active COVID-19. The donor label of this sample is uncertain.

The J gene is TRBJ2-1, the V gene TRBV4-3; D uncertain. V shed 0 bases and J shed 5 bases, with 11 bases lying between them. Germline V gives CDR1 LGHNA, CDR2 YSLEER. The CDR3 contains 15 residues. In DNA form, the CDR3 reads TGCGCCAGCAGCCAAGATGAGGTTACCGACAATGAGCAGTTCTTC. Translation gives CASSQDEVTDNEQFF.

The V gene is TRBV19, the J gene TRBJ1-2, with no clear D. This CDR3 is built from 14 residues. From germline, CDR1 is LNHDA and CDR2 SQIVND (reference sequence). V lost 6 bases, J lost 3 bases, and 14 bases lay in between. As DNA, the CDR3 is TGTGCCAGTAGGACCCAAGGAGGTGACTATGGCTACACCTTC. The encoded protein is CASRTQGGDYGYTF.

V is TRBV11-3 and J is TRBJ2-2, with 8 bases that match TRBD1. V gave up 4 bases and J gave up 2 bases; unmatched junction bases: 3. Germline CDR1 SGHNT, CDR2 YENEEA. This CDR3 comprises 15 residues. The CDR3 nucleotides are TGTGCCAGCAGCTCAGGGGGCACCAACACCGGGGAGCTGTTTTTT. Translated, it gives CASSSGGTNTGELFF.

The chain recombines TRBV28 with TRBJ2-7; D call uncertain. Germline V CDR1 and CDR2: MDHEN, SYDVKM. V dropped 6 bases and J dropped 2 bases, with 8 bases sitting between them. The CDR3 consists of 12 residues. CDR3 loop: CASSLQTYEQYF. In nucleotides, the CDR3 is TGTGCCAGCAGCCTCCAGACCTACGAGCAGTACTTC.

J is TRBJ2-7 and V is TRBV4-3; D remains ambiguous. Trimming pared 1 base from V and 0 bases from J, leaving 10 bases between. This CDR3 has 15 residues. Germline values: CDR1 LGHNA, CDR2 YSLEER. CDR3 region: CASSQGFGDSYEQYF. The DNA of the CDR3 is TGCGCCAGCAGCCAAGGTTTTGGAGACTCCTACGAGCAGTACTTC.

CDR3 loop: CASSQLSGAREEKLFF. The DNA for the CDR3 is TGTGCCAGCAGCCAATTATCAGGGGCGCGGGAGGAAAAACTGTTTTTT. This chain uses TRBV4-2 with TRBJ1-4; D perhaps matches TRBD1 (6 bases). Germline CDR1 LGHNA, CDR2 YNFKEQ. This CDR3 comprises 16 residues. Trimming shortened V by 2 bases and J by 8 bases, and 18 bases separated the two germline ends.

This chain joins TRBV5-1 and TRBJ2-7; perhaps TRBD1 as D (6 bases). This CDR3 contains 14 residues. The V and J ends lost 3 bases and 4 bases respectively, with 14 bases between them. The germline V gene encodes CDR1 SGHRS and CDR2 YFSETQ. Here the CDR3 reads CASSSQGPGYEQYF. The CDR3, as DNA: TGCGCCAGCAGCTCACAGGGACCCGGGTACGAGCAGTACTTC. The full variable domain, its missing parts supplied by reference TRBV5-1 and TRBJ2-7, is KAGVTQTPRYLIKTRGQQVTLSCSPISGHRSVSWYQQTPGQGLQFLFEYFSETQRNKGNFPGRFSGRQFSNSRSEMNVSTLELGDSALYLCASSSQGPGYEQYFGPGTRLTVT.

The table lists this clone with a count of one. This rearrangement joins TRBV5-4 to TRBJ2-5, with 9 bases lining up with TRBD2. Germline V gives CDR1 SGHNT, CDR2 YYREEE (reference sequence). Germline trimming cut 3 bases from V and 2 bases from J; bases unmatched to any gene: 8. This CDR3 spans 16 amino acids. CDR3 protein: CASSSGLANRQETQYF. CDR3 bases: TGTGCCAGCAGCTCAGGACTAGCGAATCGACAAGAGACCCAGTACTTC.

The chain employs TRBV28 and TRBJ1-2; 8 bases agree with TRBD1. This CDR3 has 12 residues. CDR1 is MDHEN, CDR2 SYDVKM, per germline. Trimming at V came to 2 bases and at J to 8 bases, leaving 1 base not matched to a gene. The CDR3 DNA reads as TGTGCCAGCAGTTTACCAGGGGGCGGCTACACCTTC. It is translated as CASSLPGGGYTF.

The chain uses TRBV5-1 and TRBJ2-5, with TRBD1 matching 10 bases. CDR3 length: 17 residues. CDR1 and CDR2 from the germline V gene are SGHRS and YFSETQ. V was pared by 2 bases and J by 4 bases, with 11 bases of the junction left unmatched. DNA of the CDR3: TGCGCCAGCAGCTTCGATCTGGGACAGGGGAGGGGAGAGACCCAGTACTTC. This encodes CASSFDLGQGRGETQYF.

This chain links TRBV15 with TRBJ2-1, with D perhaps TRBD2 (6 bases). This CDR3 is built from 15 residues. From germline, CDR1 is LNHNV and CDR2 YYDKDF (reference sequence). V gave up 0 bases and J gave up 7 bases, with 13 bases separating them. The DNA for the CDR3 is TGTGCCACCAGCAGAGATCGAGGTGGGGGGAATGAGCAGTTCTTC. Amino acid sequence: CATSRDRGGGNEQFF.

V usage is TRBV25-1 and J usage is TRBJ1-2; D is undetermined. V was shortened by 4 bases and J by 6 bases, with 3 bases between the two germline ends. CDR1 is MGHDK and CDR2 is SYGVNS in the germline V gene. The CDR3 sequence is 10 residues long. The CDR3 bases are TGTGCCAGCAGTGGAGATGGCTACACCTTC. This translates into CASSGDGYTF.

The chain couples TRBV6-5 to TRBJ2-1; D unresolved. Germline values: CDR1 MNHEY, CDR2 SVGAGI. This CDR3 region has 14 residues. The V and J ends lost 6 bases and 1 base respectively, with 10 bases between them. The CDR3 sequence: CASRIAFSYNEQFF. The CDR3 coding sequence is TGTGCCAGCAGAATAGCTTTTTCCTACAATGAGCAGTTCTTC.

The chain has TRBV30 and TRBJ2-7; 11 nucleotides align to TRBD2. This CDR3 contains 15 residues. Per the germline V gene, CDR1 is GTSNPN and CDR2 is SVGIG (reference sequence). V lost 3 bases to trimming and J lost 3 bases; unmatched junction nucleotides: 7. CDR3: CAWSFSGGAVYEQYF. CDR3 nucleotide sequence: TGTGCCTGGAGCTTTAGCGGGGGGGCCGTCTACGAGCAGTACTTC. The variable domain in full, with the rest retrieved from reference TRBV30 and TRBJ2-7, is SQTIHQWPATLVQPVGSPLSLECTVEGTSNPNLYWYRQAAGRGLQLLFYSVGIGQISSEVPQNLSASRPQDRQFILSSKKLLLSDSGFYLCAWSFSGGAVYEQYFGPGTRLTVT.

J is TRBJ2-2 and V is TRBV24-1; D remains ambiguous. The ends were cut back, 3 bases at V and 5 bases at J, with 9 bases in the middle. Germline loops: CDR1 KGHDR, CDR2 SFDVKD. This CDR3 contains 14 residues. The CDR3 loop is CATSDKLQTGELFF. CDR3 bases: TGTGCCACCAGTGATAAATTACAGACCGGGGAGCTGTTTTTT.

The chain recombines TRBV7-6 with TRBJ2-3, with TRBD2 matching over 8 bases. This CDR3 spans 16 amino acids. J was trimmed by 4 bases and V by 3 bases; bases with no gene match: 9. Germline V CDR1 and CDR2: SGHVS, FNYEAQ. The CDR3, as DNA: TGTGCCAGCAGCTTCTACTACGGGAGGGCCGCAGATACGCAGTATTTT. It is translated as CASSFYYGRAADTQYF.

This clone was found once. The chain has TRBV27 and TRBJ2-7; 8 nucleotides line up with TRBD2. The CDR3 is 16 residues long. Trimming took 5 bases from V and 0 from J; bases not matched to a gene: 9. Germline-derived CDR1 and CDR2 are MNHEY and SMNVEV (reference sequence). The CDR3 region is CASSLGQRGSSYEQYF. The CDR3 bases are TGTGCCAGCAGTCTAGGGCAGCGGGGGAGCTCCTACGAGCAGTACTTC.

J is TRBJ2-7 and V is TRBV7-2; 7 nucleotides agree with TRBD1. In germline, CDR1 is SGHTA, CDR2 FQGNSA. The CDR3 sequence is 14 residues long. With 6 bases clipped from V and 0 bases from J, the junction kept 5 bases outside the gene matches. CDR3 region: CASSRTGYSYEQYF. The CDR3 DNA reads as TGTGCCAGCAGTCGGACAGGCTACTCCTACGAGCAGTACTTC.

The V call is TRBV11-2, the J call TRBJ1-3; tentatively, D is TRBD1 (6 bases). This CDR3 contains 15 residues. Germline CDR1 SGHAT, CDR2 FQNNGV. Trimming took 5 bases from V and 0 from J, leaving 11 bases between them. In DNA, the CDR3 is TGTGCCAGCAGCCCCAGGGGCTACTCTGGAAACACCATATATTTT. Encoded protein: CASSPRGYSGNTIYF.

This chain joins TRBV2 and TRBJ2-5; 8 bases are a match to TRBD1. V lost 8 bases and J lost 5; bases outside the gene matches: 10. Germline assignment: CDR1 SNHLY and CDR2 FYNNEI. The CDR3 spans 14 residues. DNA of the CDR3: TGTGCCAGCGCGATAGACAGGGGAATTGAGACCCAGTACTTC. The encoded protein is CASAIDRGIETQYF.